Listed below are T cell receptor beta chains from one sample, sequenced in a study of T cell responses to AZD1222 COVID-19 vaccine. Clones were read by immunoSEQ multiplex PCR, and TCRdb kept only the in-frame ones, dropping some. The sample includes about 110,000 clones, 86% of them seen just once. The sequences come from peripheral blood, collected on day 0 of AZD1222 vaccination. These receptors originate from an adult in good health. CDR3s leave out the opening cysteine and the closing phenylalanine or tryptophan.

>TRBJ2-1|TRBV29-1
SVSLRTIELGEQF
>TRBJ2-7|TRBV19
ATSLAGGFSYEQY
>TRBJ2-2|TRBV3-1/TRBV3-2
ASSQGGAGELF
>TRBJ1-4|TRBV6-5
ASSYSHSTNEKLF
>TRBJ1-2|TRBV3-1/TRBV3-2
ASSQGLWSYGYT
>TRBJ1-4|TRBV28
ASSLTNEKLF
>TRBJ2-1|TRBV6-1
ASSGWGTGSVNEQF
>TRBJ2-3|TRBV12-5
ASGNTDTQY
>TRBJ2-7|TRBV3-1/TRBV3-2
ASSQTVSYEQY
>TRBJ2-7|TRBV7-9
ASSGTSGGLYEQY
>TRBJ2-3|TRBV19
ASSPPRASGSTDTQY
>TRBJ2-2|TRBV6-5
ASSYSGINTGELF
>TRBJ1-1|TRBV11-2
ASSPQGPLNTEAF
>TRBJ1-1|TRBV11-2
ASSGEEGEAF
>TRBJ1-1|TRBV14
ASSQYYRVTEAF
>TRBJ2-1|TRBV5-1
ASSVGTVPHNEQF
>TRBJ1-6|TRBV3-1/TRBV3-2
ASSQGPQGSPLH
>TRBJ2-6|TRBV7-2
ASSLWASGANVLT
>TRBJ1-4|TRBV18
ASSQRDGTNEKLF
>TRBJ2-7|TRBV30
AWSVGHSYEQY
>TRBJ2-5|TRBV3-1/TRBV3-2
ASSQMRGDGETQY
>TRBJ1-1|TRBV6-5
ASTSRTGHTEAF
>TRBJ2-7|TRBV7-9
ASSLSGLADSYEQY
>TRBJ1-5|TRBV30
AWSRREWNQPQH
>TRBJ1-6|TRBV7-3
ASSEGQSNSPLH
>TRBJ2-7|TRBV19
ASSTAGQPYEQY
>TRBJ1-2|TRBV6-5
ASSYTTGTNYGYT
>TRBJ1-4|TRBV13
ASSFLRSGGEKLF
>TRBJ2-1|TRBV24-1
ATSDPDAKGLF
>TRBJ1-1|TRBV6-1
ASSEREGWLRAF
>TRBJ2-1|TRBV11-3
ASSLGFNEQF
>TRBJ1-5|TRBV5-1
ASSWGEQNQPQH
>TRBJ2-5|TRBV5-1
ASSWGWETQY
>TRBJ2-3|TRBV24-1
ATRRDGSGTDTQY
>TRBJ2-1|TRBV7-2
ASSLIPDYNEQF
>TRBJ1-2|TRBV2
ASSDFAYGYT
>TRBJ1-2|TRBV4-2
ASREPEQARGYT
>TRBJ1-1|TRBV19
ASVRATRGDTEAF
>TRBJ2-7|TRBV2
ASGVPRGEQY
>TRBJ2-7|TRBV30
AWKGAGLGVPYEQY
>TRBJ1-1|TRBV7-9
ASSLSSGHTEAF
>TRBJ1-2|TRBV21-1
ASSKEPSPVLDS